The 30 T cell receptor beta chains listed next were all sequenced from one sample in a study of blood T cell repertoires in COVID-19. This table comes from immunoSEQ multiplex PCR, and its TCRdb copy is limited to in-frame clones, with some not included. The sample has approximately 280,000 clones; approximately 80% are singletons. Sequenced: PBMCs or T cells enriched from blood (not recorded which). Every receptor here comes from a man aged 35 to 55 who had been exposed to COVID-19.

The chain couples TRBV7-9 to TRBJ2-7; 12 bases are a match to TRBD1. V gave up 6 bases and J gave up 6 bases; unmatched junction bases: 6. In germline, CDR1 is SEHNR, CDR2 FQNEAQ (reference sequence). The CDR3 is 14 amino acids. CDR3 amino acids: CASSSGTGGREQYF. The CDR3 nucleotides are TGTGCCAGCAGTTCCGGGACAGGGGGCCGCGAGCAGTACTTC.

The J gene is TRBJ1-1, the V gene TRBV4-2; the D gene is possibly TRBD1 (6 bases). The V end was cut by 1 base, the J end by 2 bases, with 23 bases between. The CDR3 totals 19 residues. Germline V gene lookup returns CDR1 LGHNA and CDR2 YNFKEQ. The CDR3 region is CASSQAITLGGEGNTEAFF. CDR3 bases: TGTGCCAGCAGCCAAGCAATCACCCTAGGGGGTGAGGGCAACACTGAAGCTTTCTTT.

This clone was seen once. Here the CDR3 DNA reads TGTGCCAGCAGCGCCCGACAGGTAACCCAGGAAGCTTTCTTT. It is translated as CASSARQVTQEAFF. The chain couples TRBV11-2 to TRBJ1-1; D perhaps matches TRBD1 (6 bases). V was cut by 5 bases and J by 8 bases, with 18 bases left in between. Germline assignment: CDR1 SGHAT and CDR2 FQNNGV. The CDR3 runs 14 residues.

The chain recombines TRBV2 with TRBJ1-2; D is undetermined. Trimming cost V 1 base and J 4 bases, with 4 bases left between them. Germline CDR1 is SNHLY and CDR2 is FYNNEI. The CDR3 is made up of 12 amino acids. CDR3 in amino acids: CASSEGLYGYTF. CDR3 sequence (DNA): TGTGCCAGCAGTGAAGGACTCTATGGCTACACCTTC. Drawing the rest from reference TRBV2 and TRBJ1-2, the complete variable domain is EPEVTQTPSHQVTQMGQEVILRCVPISNHLYFYWYRQILGQKVEFLVSFYNNEISEKSEIFDDQFSVERPDGSNFTLKIRSTKLEDSAMYFCASSEGLYGYTFGSGTRLTVV.

The chain is built from TRBV5-1 and TRBJ2-1; possible D gene TRBD1, 6 bases. Germline values: CDR1 SGHRS, CDR2 YFSETQ. V lost 1 base and J lost 7, with 12 bases in between. The CDR3 contains 14 residues. The CDR3, as DNA: TGCGCCAGCAGCTTGTACCAGGGGCCGAATGAGCAGTTCTTC. Its translation: CASSLYQGPNEQFF.

The rearrangement links TRBV30 to TRBJ1-2; 10 bases are a match to TRBD1. With 4 bases clipped from V and 7 bases from J, the junction kept 15 bases outside the gene matches. The CDR3 is 16 residues long. Germline assignment: CDR1 GTSNPN and CDR2 SVGIG (reference sequence). CDR3 residues: CAWTRTGGTSRGGYTF. The CDR3 DNA reads TGTGCCTGGACCCGGACAGGGGGAACGTCCCGGGGTGGCTACACCTTC.

The chain is built from TRBV7-6 and TRBJ2-7; TRBD1 aligns across 7 bases. J gave up 3 bases and V 5 bases, and 16 bases lay outside the gene matches. The CDR3 is made up of 17 amino acids. CDR1 and CDR2 from the germline V gene are SGHVS and FNYEAQ. As DNA, the CDR3 is TGTGCCAGCAGCCCACAGCCACCGGGACAGACGTACTACGAGCAGTACTTC. Translating it yields CASSPQPPGQTYYEQYF.

This chain uses TRBV4-1 with TRBJ1-1; D remains unclear. Per germline, CDR1 MGHRA and CDR2 YSYEKL. There are 16 residues in the CDR3. The germline V and J ends were trimmed by 4 bases and 4 bases, with 19 bases remaining between them. The CDR3 sequence: CASSLSPSGTGTEAFF. Here the CDR3 DNA reads TGCGCCAGCAGCCTCTCCCCCTCCGGTACGGGCACTGAAGCTTTCTTT.

The rearrangement uses TRBV14 and TRBJ1-4; D is possibly TRBD1 (6 bases). CDR3 length: 15 residues. CDR1 and CDR2 from the germline V gene are SGHDN and FVKESK. Between the trimmed V and J ends, which lost 4 bases and 4 bases, there was a span of 13 bases. The CDR3 DNA reads TGTGCCAGCAGCCCGGGGGGCCGGTTTAATGAAAAACTGTTTTTT. Protein product: CASSPGGRFNEKLFF.

This clone was seen more than once but under ten times. The chain employs TRBV18 and TRBJ2-3, with D perhaps TRBD2 (6 bases). Germline CDR1 is KGHSH and CDR2 is LQKENI. The CDR3 consists of 16 residues. The germline V and J ends were trimmed by 4 bases and 0 bases, with 14 bases remaining between them. CDR3 amino acids: CASSRSRGGSTDTQYF. CDR3 DNA: TGTGCCAGCTCACGCTCGCGGGGAGGAAGCACAGATACGCAGTATTTT.

The V and J genes are TRBV7-8 and TRBJ2-5; a possible D gene is TRBD2 (5 bases). Trimming pared 5 bases from V and 5 bases from J, leaving 18 bases between. This CDR3 has 15 amino acids. Per germline, CDR1 SGHVS and CDR2 FQNEAQ. CDR3 DNA sequence: TGTGCCAGCAGCCTAACAGAGGCGGGTTCGGAGACCCAGTACTTC. Encoded protein: CASSLTEAGSETQYF. Variable domain in full (rest from reference TRBV7-8 and TRBJ2-5): GAGVSQSPRYKVAKRGQDVALRCDPISGHVSLFWYQQALGQGPEFLTYFQNEAQLDKSGLPSDRFFAERPEGSVSTLKIQRTQQEDSAVYLCASSLTEAGSETQYFGPGTRLLVL.

The chain employs TRBV2 and TRBJ2-7; weak D call: TRBD2 (6 bases). Trimming left V 3 bases short and J 2 bases short, with 14 bases between. This CDR3 is built from 15 residues. CDR1 is SNHLY and CDR2 is FYNNEI in the germline V gene. In DNA form, the CDR3 reads TGTGCCAGCAGTGACCCGGGAGACCCAACCTACGAGCAGTACTTC. As protein: CASSDPGDPTYEQYF.

A few counts support this clone. This chain joins TRBV15 and TRBJ1-2; D gene ambiguous. Trimming stripped 0 bases from V and 4 bases from J, with 15 bases between. Germline-derived CDR1 and CDR2 are LNHNV and YYDKDF (reference sequence). The CDR3 has 16 residues. The CDR3 DNA reads TGTGCCACCAGCAGAGAGCGGACCGCGACTATCTATGGCTACACCTTC. It is translated as CATSRERTATIYGYTF.

This clone was detected once. The chain recombines TRBV7-6 with TRBJ2-1; a possible D gene is TRBD1 (5 bases). The CDR3 spans 16 residues. The ends were cut back, 1 base at V and 7 bases at J, with 17 bases in the middle. Germline values: CDR1 SGHVS, CDR2 FNYEAQ. Here the CDR3 reads CASSLEGEGVGNEQFF. In DNA, the CDR3 is TGTGCCAGCAGCTTAGAAGGGGAAGGGGTCGGTAATGAGCAGTTCTTC.

The chain joins TRBV30 to TRBJ2-7; maybe TRBD2 (5 bases). The CDR3 covers 16 residues. CDR1 and CDR2 from the germline V gene are GTSNPN and SVGIG (reference sequence). Trimming shortened V by 0 bases and J by 6 bases, and 21 bases separated the two germline ends. This chain's CDR3 is CAWSVGSGGPYREQYF. The CDR3 coding sequence is TGTGCCTGGAGTGTAGGGAGCGGAGGTCCTTACCGCGAGCAGTACTTC.

This clone has a single count. The V and J genes are TRBV30 and TRBJ1-2; maybe TRBD1 (5 bases). Per the germline V gene, CDR1 is GTSNPN and CDR2 is SVGIG (reference sequence). This CDR3 is built from 13 residues. V dropped 3 bases and J dropped 4 bases, with 12 bases sitting between them. The chain's CDR3 is CAWRRRASYGYTF. CDR3 in DNA: TGTGCCTGGAGGCGCAGGGCTTCCTATGGCTACACCTTC.

The chain employs TRBV6-1 and TRBJ2-3; TRBD2 aligns across 7 bases. The CDR3 is 15 amino acids. Germline V gene lookup returns CDR1 MNHNS and CDR2 SASEGT. V dropped 1 base and J dropped 7; count of bases not matched to a gene: 8. In DNA, the CDR3 is TGTGCCAGCAGTGAAGGGGAGGGGACCTTCTATACGCAGTATTTT. As protein: CASSEGEGTFYTQYF.

This chain links TRBV10-2 with TRBJ2-1; 8 bases line up with TRBD2. The CDR3 is made up of 15 amino acids. The germline CDR1 and CDR2 sequences are WSHSY and SAAADI. The trim removed 6 bases at V and 7 bases at J, leaving 11 bases unmatched. In DNA, the CDR3 is TGCGCCAGCAGGGAATCCAGCGGGAGTGCGAATGAGCAGTTCTTC. This codes for CASRESSGSANEQFF.

V usage is TRBV5-5 and J usage is TRBJ2-3; D possibly corresponds to TRBD2 (6 bases). The CDR3 consists of 14 residues. Deletions cut 0 bases from V and 6 bases from J, with 11 bases between. CDR1 is SGHKS, CDR2 YYEKEE, per germline (reference sequence). The CDR3 bases are TGTGCCAGCAGCTTGGTGGGGGGTCGGGATACGCAGTATTTT. It yields the protein CASSLVGGRDTQYF.

This clone was observed a handful of times. V is TRBV12-3 or TRBV12-4 and J is TRBJ1-1; D is perhaps TRBD1 (6 bases). CDR3 size: 13 residues. Trimming stripped 3 bases from V and 8 bases from J, with 13 bases between. CDR3 sequence reads: CASSLGTTPEAFF. CDR3 coding DNA: TGTGCCAGCAGTTTGGGGACAACTCCCGAAGCTTTCTTT.

V usage is TRBV9 and J usage is TRBJ2-5, with D possibly TRBD2 on 5 matching bases. CDR1 is SGDLS and CDR2 is YYNGEE in the germline V gene. The length of the CDR3 is 15 residues. The germline V and J ends were trimmed by 2 bases and 4 bases, with 15 bases remaining between them. DNA for the CDR3: TGTGCCAGCAGCGTGGACTCTCAGCGAAGAGAGACCCAGTACTTC. Protein: CASSVDSQRRETQYF.

Here the CDR3 DNA reads TGTGCCAGCTCACCCTACGTTTCAGGGGGATACAATGAGCAGTTCTTC. It encodes CASSPYVSGGYNEQFF. The genes are TRBV18 and TRBJ2-1, with 7 bases lining up with TRBD1. The CDR3 loop spans 16 amino acids. After removal of 3 bases from V and 4 bases from J, the junction contained 9 bases not matched to a gene. CDR1 KGHSH and CDR2 LQKENI come from the germline V gene.

Notes on this clone: A junction end diverges from the germline sequence, so it may reflect a read error. This chain links TRBV5-6 with TRBJ2-1; D is unclear. The CDR3 has 14 residues. Germline CDR1 reads SGHDT; CDR2 reads YYEEEE. CDR3 in DNA: TGTGCCAGCAGCTTGGGCGACTCCGACAATGAGCAGTTCTTC. Translated, it gives CASSLGDSDNEQFF.

The chain combines TRBV19 with TRBJ2-4; D is possibly TRBD2 (7 bases). Germline V gene data show CDR1 as LNHDA and CDR2 as SQIVND (reference sequence). Trimming took 6 bases from V and 0 from J, leaving 21 bases between them. The CDR3 is 18 amino acids. The CDR3 loop reads CASSGQPRGGVAKNIQYF. In nucleotides, the CDR3 is TGTGCCAGTAGCGGACAGCCGAGGGGGGGCGTAGCCAAAAACATTCAGTACTTC.

The chain joins TRBV6-1 to TRBJ2-2; 12 bases are a match to TRBD2. J was trimmed by 7 bases and V by 3 bases; bases with no gene match: 15. Per the germline V gene, CDR1 is MNHNS and CDR2 is SASEGT. CDR3 size: 19 residues. The CDR3 region is CASSDPLRLAGVGIGELFF. CDR3 nucleotide sequence: TGTGCCAGCAGTGATCCCCTACGACTAGCGGGAGTGGGAATCGGGGAGCTGTTTTTT.

The table lists this clone with a few counts. The chain has TRBV29-1 and TRBJ1-1; D call uncertain. CDR1 and CDR2 (germline): SQVTM, ANQGSEA. V gave up 8 bases and J gave up 0 bases, with 16 bases separating them. The CDR3 contains 14 residues. Here the CDR3 reads CSTMVPVMNTEAFF. The CDR3 region has the DNA TGCAGCACCATGGTACCAGTAATGAACACTGAAGCTTTCTTT.

This chain connects TRBV12-5 to TRBJ2-7, with 12 bases identical to TRBD1. After removal of 6 bases from V and 0 bases from J, the junction contained 3 bases not matched to a gene. From germline, CDR1 is LGHNT and CDR2 FRNRAP. This CDR3 is built from 15 residues. The CDR3 DNA follows: TGTGCTAGTGGCTCGGGACAGGGGGCCTCCTACGAGCAGTACTTC. It yields the protein CASGSGQGASYEQYF.

This clone was counted a single time. CDR3 residues: CSAASGTGLQETQYF. As DNA, the CDR3 is TGCAGCGCCGCATCCGGGACAGGACTCCAAGAGACCCAGTACTTC. The chain uses TRBV29-1 and TRBJ2-5; 8 bases agree with TRBD1. Germline V CDR1 and CDR2: SQVTM, ANQGSEA. CDR3 length: 15 amino acids. After removal of 7 bases from V and 1 base from J, the junction contained 11 bases not matched to a gene. The complete variable domain, with remaining parts taken from reference TRBV29-1 and TRBJ2-5, reads SAVISQKPSRDICQRGTSLTIQCQVDSQVTMMFWYRQQPGQSLTLIATANQGSEATYESGFVIDKFPISRPNLTFSTLTVSNMSPEDSSIYLCSAASGTGLQETQYFGPGTRLLVL.

This clone was seen many times. The chain is built from TRBV27 and TRBJ2-1, with 9 bases identical to TRBD2. There are 12 residues in the CDR3. Germline V CDR1 and CDR2: MNHEY, SMNVEV (reference sequence). With 3 bases clipped from V and 15 bases from J, the junction kept 6 bases outside the gene matches. In DNA form, the CDR3 reads TGTGCCAGCAGTTTTAATAGCGGGAGCCTGTTCTTC. Its protein is CASSFNSGSLFF.

The chain couples TRBV30 to TRBJ2-5, with a weak D call TRBD1 (6 bases). Trimming shortened V by 1 base and J by 7 bases, and 13 bases separated the two germline ends. Germline CDR1 and CDR2: GTSNPN and SVGIG (reference sequence). The length of the CDR3 is 13 residues. The CDR3 here is CAWSATGEWTQYF. The CDR3 nucleotides read TGTGCCTGGAGTGCGACAGGAGAGTGGACCCAGTACTTC.